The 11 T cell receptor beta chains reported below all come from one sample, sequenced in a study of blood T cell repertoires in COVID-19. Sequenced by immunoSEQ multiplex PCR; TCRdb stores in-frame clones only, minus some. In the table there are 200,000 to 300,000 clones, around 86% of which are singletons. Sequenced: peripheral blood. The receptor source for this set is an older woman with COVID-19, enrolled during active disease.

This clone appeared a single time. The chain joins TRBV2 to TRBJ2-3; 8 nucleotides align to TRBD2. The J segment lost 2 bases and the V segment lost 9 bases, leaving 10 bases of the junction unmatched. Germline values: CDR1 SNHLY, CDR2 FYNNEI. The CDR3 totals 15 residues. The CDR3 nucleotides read TGTGCCAGTCAACTACTAGCGGAGCCCACAGATACGCAGTATTTT. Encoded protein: CASQLLAEPTDTQYF.

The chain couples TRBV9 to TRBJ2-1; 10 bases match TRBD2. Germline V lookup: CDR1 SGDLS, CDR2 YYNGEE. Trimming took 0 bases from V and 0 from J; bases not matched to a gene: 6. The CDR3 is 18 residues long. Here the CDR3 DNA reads TGTGCCAGCAGCGTAGTGGCTAGCGGGAGTAGCTCCTACAATGAGCAGTTCTTC. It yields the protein CASSVVASGSSSYNEQFF.

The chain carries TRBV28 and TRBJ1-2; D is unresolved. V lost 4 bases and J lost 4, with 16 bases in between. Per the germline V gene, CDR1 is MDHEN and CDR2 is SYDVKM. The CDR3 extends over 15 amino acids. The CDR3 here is CASSSNVEGGYGYTF. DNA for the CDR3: TGTGCCAGCAGTTCGAACGTTGAAGGAGGCTATGGCTACACCTTC.

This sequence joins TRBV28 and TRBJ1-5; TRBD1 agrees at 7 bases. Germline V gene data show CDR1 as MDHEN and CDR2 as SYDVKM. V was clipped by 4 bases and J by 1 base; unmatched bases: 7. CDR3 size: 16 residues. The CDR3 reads CASSSTGQRSNQPQHF. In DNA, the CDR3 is TGTGCCAGCAGTTCGACAGGGCAGCGGAGCAATCAGCCCCAGCATTTT.

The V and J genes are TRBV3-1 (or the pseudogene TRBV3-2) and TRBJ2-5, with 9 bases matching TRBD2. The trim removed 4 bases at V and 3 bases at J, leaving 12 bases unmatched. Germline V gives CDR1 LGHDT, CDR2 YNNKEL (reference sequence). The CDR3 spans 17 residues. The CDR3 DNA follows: TGTGCCAGCAGCCGGGAAGAGGTCCTAGCGGGGAAAGAGACCCAGTACTTC. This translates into CASSREEVLAGKETQYF.

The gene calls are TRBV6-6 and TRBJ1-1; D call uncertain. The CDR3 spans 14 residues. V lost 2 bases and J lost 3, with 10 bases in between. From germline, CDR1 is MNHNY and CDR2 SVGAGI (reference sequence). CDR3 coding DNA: TGTGCCAGCAGTTACGGCCCGGGAGACACTGAAGCTTTCTTT. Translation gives CASSYGPGDTEAFF.

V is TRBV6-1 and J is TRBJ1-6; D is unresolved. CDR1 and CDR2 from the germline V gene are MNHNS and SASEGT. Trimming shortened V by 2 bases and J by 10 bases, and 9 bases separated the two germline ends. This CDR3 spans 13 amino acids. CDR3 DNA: TGTGCCAGCAGTGAAAACGCGGAATCACCCCTCCACTTT. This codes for CASSENAESPLHF.

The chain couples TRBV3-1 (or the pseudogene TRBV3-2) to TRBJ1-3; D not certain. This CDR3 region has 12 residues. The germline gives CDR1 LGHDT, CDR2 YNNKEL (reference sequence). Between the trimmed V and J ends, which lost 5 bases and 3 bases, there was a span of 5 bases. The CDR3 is CASSSYGNTIYF. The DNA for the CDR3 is TGTGCCAGCAGCAGCTATGGAAACACCATATATTTT.

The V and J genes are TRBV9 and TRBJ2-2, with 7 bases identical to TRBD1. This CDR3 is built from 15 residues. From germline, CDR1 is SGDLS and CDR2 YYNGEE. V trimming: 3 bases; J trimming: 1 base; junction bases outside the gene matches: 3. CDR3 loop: CASSAQGVNTGELFF. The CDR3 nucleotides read TGTGCCAGCAGCGCCCAGGGGGTGAACACCGGGGAGCTGTTTTTT.

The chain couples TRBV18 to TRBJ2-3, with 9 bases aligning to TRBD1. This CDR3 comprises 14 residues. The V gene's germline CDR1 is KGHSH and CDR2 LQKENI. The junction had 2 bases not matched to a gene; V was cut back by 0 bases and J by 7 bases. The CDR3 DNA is TGTGCCAGCTCACCACCCTACAGGGGGCATACGCAGTATTTT. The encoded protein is CASSPPYRGHTQYF. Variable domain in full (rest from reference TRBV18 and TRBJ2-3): NAGVMQNPRHLVRRRGQEARLRCSPMKGHSHVYWYRQLPEEGLKFMVYLQKENIIDESGMPKERFSAEFPKEGPSILRIQQVVRGDSAAYFCASSPPYRGHTQYFGPGTRLTVL.

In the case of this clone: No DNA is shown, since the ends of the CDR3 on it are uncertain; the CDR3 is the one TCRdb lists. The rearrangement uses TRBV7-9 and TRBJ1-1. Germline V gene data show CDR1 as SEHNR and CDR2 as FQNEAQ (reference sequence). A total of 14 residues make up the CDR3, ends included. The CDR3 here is CASSSSGGNTEAFF.